The source of this T cell receptor (beta chain) is a study of T cells in localized non-small cell lung cancer. Points from the study as a whole: The study sequenced only one region of the tumor. As a result, intratumor heterogeneity could not be excluded and remains possible. A higher density of T cells in blood coincided with extended overall survival.

About this clone: What it binds is not known.

The protocol was immunoSEQ multiplex PCR, while the TCRdb copy is restricted to in-frame clones and leaves out a portion. In the table there are over 1,500 clones, around a fifth of which are singletons. The source of this sequence is a woman aged 40-70 years with stage I lung adenocarcinoma. The material sequenced was normal lung tissue next to the tumor, taken before any cancer treatment.

CDR3 loop: CASSERGADNSPLHF. The CDR3 coding sequence is TGTGCCAGCAGCGAAAGGGGGGCGGACAATTCACCCCTCCACTTT. The chain combines TRBV11-3 with TRBJ1-6, with D possibly being TRBD1 (6 bases). Trimming removed 5 bases at V and 7 bases at J, with 15 bases between. The germline V gene has CDR1 SGHNT and CDR2 YENEEA. CDR3 length equals 15 residues.